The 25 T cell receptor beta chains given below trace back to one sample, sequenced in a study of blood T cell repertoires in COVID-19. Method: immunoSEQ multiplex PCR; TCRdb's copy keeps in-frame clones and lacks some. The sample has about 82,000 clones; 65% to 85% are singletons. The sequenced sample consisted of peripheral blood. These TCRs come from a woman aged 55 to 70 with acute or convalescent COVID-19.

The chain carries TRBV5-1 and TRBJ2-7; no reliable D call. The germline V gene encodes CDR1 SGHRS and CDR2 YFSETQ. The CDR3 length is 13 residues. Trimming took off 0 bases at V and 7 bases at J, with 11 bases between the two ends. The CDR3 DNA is TGCGCCAGCAGCTTGGATAGAGCAGGAGAGCAGTACTTC. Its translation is CASSLDRAGEQYF.

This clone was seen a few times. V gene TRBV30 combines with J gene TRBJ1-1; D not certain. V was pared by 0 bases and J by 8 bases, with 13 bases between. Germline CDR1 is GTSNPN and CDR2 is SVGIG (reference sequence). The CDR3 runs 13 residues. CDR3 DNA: TGTGCCTGGAGTGTTGGCTTTGGAGTAGAAGCTTTCTTT. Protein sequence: CAWSVGFGVEAFF.

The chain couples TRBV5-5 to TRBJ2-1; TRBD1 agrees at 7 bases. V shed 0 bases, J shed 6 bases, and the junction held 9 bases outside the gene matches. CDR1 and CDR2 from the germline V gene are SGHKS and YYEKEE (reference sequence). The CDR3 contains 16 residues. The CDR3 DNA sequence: TGTGCCAGCAGCTTGGGGTGGGACAGACCACTCAATGAGCAGTTCTTC. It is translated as CASSLGWDRPLNEQFF.

The CDR3 loop reads CASSLLAGGLDTQYF. The CDR3 bases are TGTGCCAGCAGCTTACTAGCGGGGGGGTTAGATACGCAGTATTTT. V is TRBV2 and J is TRBJ2-3; 13 bases map to TRBD2. Germline V gene sequence: CDR1 SNHLY, CDR2 FYNNEI. This CDR3 has 15 residues. J lost 5 bases, V lost 6 bases, and 5 bases had no gene match. The full variable domain, in which reference TRBV2 and TRBJ2-3 provide the parts outside the CDR3, is EPEVTQTPSHQVTQMGQEVILRCVPISNHLYFYWYRQILGQKVEFLVSFYNNEISEKSEIFDDQFSVERPDGSNFTLKIRSTKLEDSAMYFCASSLLAGGLDTQYFGPGTRLTVL.

CDR3 DNA sequence: TGTGCCTGGAGTGTACCCATCGGACAGGGGGTCCGCAATCAGCCCCAGCATTTT. Its translation is CAWSVPIGQGVRNQPQHF. The rearrangement joins TRBV30 to TRBJ1-5, with 10 bases fitting TRBD1. The CDR3 contains 18 residues. The ends lost 0 bases at V and 2 bases at J; junction bases unmatched: 10. Germline V lookup: CDR1 GTSNPN, CDR2 SVGIG (reference sequence).

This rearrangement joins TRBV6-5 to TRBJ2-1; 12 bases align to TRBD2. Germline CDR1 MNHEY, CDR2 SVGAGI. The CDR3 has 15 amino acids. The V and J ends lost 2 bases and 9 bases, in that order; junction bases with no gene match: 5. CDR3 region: CASSYGLAGLGEQFF. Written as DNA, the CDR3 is TGTGCCAGCAGTTACGGACTAGCGGGATTAGGTGAGCAGTTCTTC.

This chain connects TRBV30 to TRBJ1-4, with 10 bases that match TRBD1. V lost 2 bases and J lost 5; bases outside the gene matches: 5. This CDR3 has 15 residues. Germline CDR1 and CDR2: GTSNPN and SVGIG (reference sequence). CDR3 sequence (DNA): TGTGCCTGGAGTTTCCTGGGACAGGGGAATGAAAAACTGTTTTTT. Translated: CAWSFLGQGNEKLFF.

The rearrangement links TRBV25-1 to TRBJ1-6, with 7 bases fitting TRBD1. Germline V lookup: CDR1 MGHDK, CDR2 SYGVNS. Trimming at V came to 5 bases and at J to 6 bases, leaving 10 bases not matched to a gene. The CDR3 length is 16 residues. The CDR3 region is CASSTTRDSSNSPLHF. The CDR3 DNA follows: TGTGCCAGCAGTACCACTCGGGACAGCAGTAATTCACCCCTCCACTTT.

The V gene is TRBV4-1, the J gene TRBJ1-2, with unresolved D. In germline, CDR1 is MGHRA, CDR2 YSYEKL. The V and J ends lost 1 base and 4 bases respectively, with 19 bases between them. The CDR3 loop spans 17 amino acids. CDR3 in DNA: TGCGCCAGCAGCCAAGTAGGAGGCCAGTCGCGGATCTATGGCTACACCTTC. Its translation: CASSQVGGQSRIYGYTF.

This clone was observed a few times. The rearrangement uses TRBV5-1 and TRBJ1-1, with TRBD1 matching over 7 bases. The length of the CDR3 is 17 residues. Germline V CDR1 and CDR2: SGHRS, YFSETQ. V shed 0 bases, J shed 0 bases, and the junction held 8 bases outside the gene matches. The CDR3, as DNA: TGCGCCAGCAGCTTGGGGGGGACAGTTATGGTGAACACTGAAGCTTTCTTT. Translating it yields CASSLGGTVMVNTEAFF.

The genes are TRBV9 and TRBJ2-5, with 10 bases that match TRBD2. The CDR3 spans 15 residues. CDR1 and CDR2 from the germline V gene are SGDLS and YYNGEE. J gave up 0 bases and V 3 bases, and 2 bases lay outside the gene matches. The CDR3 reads CASSAAGGYQETQYF. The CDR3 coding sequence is TGTGCCAGCAGCGCAGCGGGGGGGTACCAAGAGACCCAGTACTTC.

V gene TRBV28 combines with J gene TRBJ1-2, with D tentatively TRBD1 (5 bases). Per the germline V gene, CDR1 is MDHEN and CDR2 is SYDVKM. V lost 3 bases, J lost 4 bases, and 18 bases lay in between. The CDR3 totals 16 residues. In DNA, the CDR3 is TGTGCCAGCAGTTTGGGGGGGGGATTTCTTATCTATGGCTACACCTTC. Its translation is CASSLGGGFLIYGYTF.

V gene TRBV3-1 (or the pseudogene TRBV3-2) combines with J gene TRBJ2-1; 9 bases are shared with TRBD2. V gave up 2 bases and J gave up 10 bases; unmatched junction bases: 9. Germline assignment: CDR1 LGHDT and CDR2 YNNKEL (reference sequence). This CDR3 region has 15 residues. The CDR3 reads CASSQTQGAGGEQFF. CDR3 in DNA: TGTGCCAGCAGCCAAACCCAGGGAGCGGGAGGAGAGCAGTTCTTC.

Written as DNA, the CDR3 is TGCGCCAGCAGCCCGGGGGGGACACCCAGGAGGAGTGAGCAGTTCTTC. The encoded protein is CASSPGGTPRRSEQFF. The chain carries TRBV5-1 and TRBJ2-1; 8 bases align to TRBD2. This CDR3 is 16 amino acids long. The germline gives CDR1 SGHRS, CDR2 YFSETQ. V shed 4 bases and J 9 bases; nucleotides not matched to a gene: 15. Full variable domain (remainder filled in from reference TRBV5-1 and TRBJ2-1): KAGVTQTPRYLIKTRGQQVTLSCSPISGHRSVSWYQQTPGQGLQFLFEYFSETQRNKGNFPGRFSGRQFSNSRSEMNVSTLELGDSALYLCASSPGGTPRRSEQFFGPGTRLTVL.

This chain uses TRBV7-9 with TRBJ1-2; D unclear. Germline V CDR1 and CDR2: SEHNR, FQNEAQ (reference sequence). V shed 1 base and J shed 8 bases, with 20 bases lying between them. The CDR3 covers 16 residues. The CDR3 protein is CASSLEIGTAGTGYTF. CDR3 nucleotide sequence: TGTGCCAGCAGCTTAGAGATCGGAACAGCTGGCACCGGCTACACCTTC.

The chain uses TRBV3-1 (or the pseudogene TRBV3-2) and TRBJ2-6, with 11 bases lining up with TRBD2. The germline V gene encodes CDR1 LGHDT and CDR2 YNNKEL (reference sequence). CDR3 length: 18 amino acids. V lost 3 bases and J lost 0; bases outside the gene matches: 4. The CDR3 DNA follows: TGTGCCAGCAGCCACCTACTAGCGGGAGTCTCTGGGGCCAACGTCCTGACTTTC. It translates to CASSHLLAGVSGANVLTF.

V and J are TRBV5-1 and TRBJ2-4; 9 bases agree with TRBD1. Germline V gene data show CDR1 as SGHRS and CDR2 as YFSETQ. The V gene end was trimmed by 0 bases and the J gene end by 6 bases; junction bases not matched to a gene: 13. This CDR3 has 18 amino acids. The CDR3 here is CASSLDLGDRTGVNIQYF. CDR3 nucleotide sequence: TGCGCCAGCAGCTTGGATCTAGGCGACAGGACAGGGGTAAACATTCAGTACTTC.

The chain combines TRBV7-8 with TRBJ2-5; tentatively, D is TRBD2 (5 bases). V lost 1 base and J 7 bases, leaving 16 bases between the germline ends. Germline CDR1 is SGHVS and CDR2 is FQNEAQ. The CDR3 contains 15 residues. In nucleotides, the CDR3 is TGTGCCAGCAGCTTAGGAGGGAGAAACGAAGGGACCCAGTACTTC. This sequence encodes CASSLGGRNEGTQYF.

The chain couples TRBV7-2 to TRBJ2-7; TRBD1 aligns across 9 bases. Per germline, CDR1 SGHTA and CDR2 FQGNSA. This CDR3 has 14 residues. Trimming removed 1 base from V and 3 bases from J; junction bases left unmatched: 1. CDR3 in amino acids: CASSLGGQGYEQYF. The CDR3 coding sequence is TGTGCCAGCAGCTTAGGGGGACAGGGCTACGAGCAGTACTTC. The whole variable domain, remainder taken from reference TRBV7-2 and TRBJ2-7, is GAGVSQSPSNKVTEKGKDVELRCDPISGHTALYWYRQSLGQGLEFLIYFQGNSAPDKSGLPSDRFSAERTGGSVSTLTIQRTQQEDSAVYLCASSLGGQGYEQYFGPGTRLTVT.

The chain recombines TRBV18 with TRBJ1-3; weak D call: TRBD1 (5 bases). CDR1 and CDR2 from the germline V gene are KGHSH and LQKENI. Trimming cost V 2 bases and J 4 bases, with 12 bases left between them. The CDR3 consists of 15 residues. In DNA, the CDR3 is TGTGCCAGCTCACCAGGGAGGGGTTTCGGAAACACCATATATTTT. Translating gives CASSPGRGFGNTIYF.

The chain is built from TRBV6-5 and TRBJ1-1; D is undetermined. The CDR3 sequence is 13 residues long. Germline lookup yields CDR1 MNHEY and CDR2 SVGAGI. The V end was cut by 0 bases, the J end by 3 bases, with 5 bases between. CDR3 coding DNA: TGTGCCAGCAGTTACTCAGAGGACACTGAAGCTTTCTTT. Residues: CASSYSEDTEAFF.

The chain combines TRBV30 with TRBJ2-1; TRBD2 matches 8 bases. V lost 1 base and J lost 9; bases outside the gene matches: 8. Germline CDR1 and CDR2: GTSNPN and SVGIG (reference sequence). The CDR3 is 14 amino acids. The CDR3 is CAWSDGRAASEQFF. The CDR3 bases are TGTGCCTGGAGTGACGGGAGGGCCGCCAGTGAGCAGTTCTTC. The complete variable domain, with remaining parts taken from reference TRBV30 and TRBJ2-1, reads SQTIHQWPATLVQPVGSPLSLECTVEGTSNPNLYWYRQAAGRGLQLLFYSVGIGQISSEVPQNLSASRPQDRQFILSSKKLLLSDSGFYLCAWSDGRAASEQFFGPGTRLTVL.

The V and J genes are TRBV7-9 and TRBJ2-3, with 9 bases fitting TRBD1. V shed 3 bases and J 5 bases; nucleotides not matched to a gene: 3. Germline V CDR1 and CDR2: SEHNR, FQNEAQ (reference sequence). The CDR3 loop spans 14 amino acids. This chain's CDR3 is CASSFGQGIDTQYF. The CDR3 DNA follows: TGTGCCAGCAGCTTCGGACAGGGGATAGATACGCAGTATTTT.

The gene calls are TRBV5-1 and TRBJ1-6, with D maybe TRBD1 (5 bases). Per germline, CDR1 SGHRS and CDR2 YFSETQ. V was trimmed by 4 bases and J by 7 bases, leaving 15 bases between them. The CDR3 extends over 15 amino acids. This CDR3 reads CASSAGGVRNSPLHF. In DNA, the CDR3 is TGCGCCAGCAGCGCGGGAGGGGTCAGGAATTCACCCCTCCACTTT.

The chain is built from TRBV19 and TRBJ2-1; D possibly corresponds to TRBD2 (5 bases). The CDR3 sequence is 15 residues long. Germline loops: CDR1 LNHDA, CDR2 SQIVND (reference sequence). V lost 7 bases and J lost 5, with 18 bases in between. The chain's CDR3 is CASIGRASHDNEQFF. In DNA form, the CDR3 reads TGTGCCAGTATTGGGCGGGCCAGCCATGACAATGAGCAGTTCTTC.